The 10 T cell receptor beta chains given below trace back to one sample, sequenced in a study of T cell clusters in autoimmune cytopenias. TRB was amplified from around 0.25 ug of peripheral blood genomic DNA per sample. TRB was amplified by touch-down multiplex PCR, primer pools A and B combined. TCRdb reprocessed the multiplex PCR reads and reports one entry per CDR3 protein, with no DNA. The listing contains several thousand distinct CDR3 sequences. The data were also submitted as part of a second study, on T cell repertoires in aging, cancer and after chemotherapy.

The sample comprised peripheral blood. These receptors were taken from a human donor in good health.

The chain joins TRBV10-3 to TRBJ2-6; TCRdb calls TRBD1, which cannot be checked without DNA. From germline, CDR1 is ENHRY and CDR2 SYGVKD. The CDR3 runs 14 residues. The CDR3: CAIKDSAEANVLTF.

Measured by frequency, this clonotype is medium-sized. The chain recombines TRBV30 with TRBJ1-4; TCRdb's assignment of TRBD1 cannot be checked, as there is no DNA. The CDR3 loop spans 16 amino acids. Germline CDR1 is GTSNPN and CDR2 is SVGIG (reference sequence). This CDR3 is CAWSVISGQGSEKLFF.

V usage is TRBV5-5 and J usage is TRBJ1-6; absent DNA, TCRdb's TRBD1 call cannot be checked. The CDR3 runs 16 residues. CDR1 and CDR2 from the germline V gene are SGHKS and YYEKEE (reference sequence). This chain's CDR3 is CASTIGQTGGYSPLHF.

This clonotype is labeled medium-sized based on frequency. The rearrangement links TRBV27 to TRBJ1-4; as DNA is missing, the TRBD1 call by TCRdb cannot be tested. The germline gives CDR1 MNHEY, CDR2 SMNVEV (reference sequence). The CDR3 is 12 residues long. The CDR3 spells CASSRTREKLFF.

The V and J genes are TRBV18 and TRBJ2-7; checking the TCRdb D call of TRBD1 is not possible without DNA. Germline V gene sequence: CDR1 KGHSH, CDR2 LQKENI. This CDR3 is built from 14 residues. CDR3 region: CASSFRGKSYEQYF.

This clonotype counts as large by frequency. V gene TRBV29-1 combines with J gene TRBJ2-1; TCRdb outputs TRBD1, but without DNA this stays unchecked. Germline CDR1 is SQVTM and CDR2 is ANQGSEA. The CDR3 is 15 residues long. CDR3: CSVSSSPDSYNEQFF.

CDR3 in amino acids: CASSLSGRETQYF. The V gene is TRBV7-9, the J gene TRBJ2-5. This CDR3 is 13 amino acids long. CDR1 is SEHNR and CDR2 is FQNEAQ in the germline V gene (reference sequence).

Its frequency marks this clonotype as medium-sized. This rearrangement joins TRBV19 to TRBJ1-5; without DNA, the TCRdb call of TRBD1 cannot be checked. CDR1 and CDR2 (germline): LNHDA, SQIVND (reference sequence). This CDR3 has 14 residues. This CDR3 reads CASAGTGFNQPQHF.

This rearrangement joins TRBV5-4 to TRBJ1-1. Germline V gives CDR1 SGHNT, CDR2 YYREEE (reference sequence). The CDR3 totals 15 residues. The CDR3 is CASSPVTQGRTEAFF.

Frequency places this clonotype as medium-sized. The chain uses TRBV6-2 or TRBV6-3 and TRBJ2-5. CDR1 MNHEY and CDR2 SVGEGT come from the germline V gene. The CDR3 covers 11 residues. The CDR3 protein is CASSYTETQYF.